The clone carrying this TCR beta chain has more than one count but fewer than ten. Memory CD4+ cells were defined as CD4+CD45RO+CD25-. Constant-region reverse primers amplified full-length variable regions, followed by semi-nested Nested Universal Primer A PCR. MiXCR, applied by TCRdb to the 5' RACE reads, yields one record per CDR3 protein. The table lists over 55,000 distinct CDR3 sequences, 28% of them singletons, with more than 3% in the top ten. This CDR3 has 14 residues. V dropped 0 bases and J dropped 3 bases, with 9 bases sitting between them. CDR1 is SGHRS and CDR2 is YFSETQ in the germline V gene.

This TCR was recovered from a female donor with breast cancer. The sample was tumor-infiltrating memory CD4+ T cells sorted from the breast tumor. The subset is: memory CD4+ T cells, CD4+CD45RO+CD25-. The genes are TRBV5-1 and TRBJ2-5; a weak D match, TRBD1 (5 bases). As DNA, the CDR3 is TGCGCCAGCAGCTTGGTTCCACAGGAAGAGACCCAGTACTTC. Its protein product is CASSLVPQEETQYF.